This T cell receptor beta chain was captured by sequencing in a study of post-analysis software for immune sequencing data (dated by TCRdb to between 2014 and 2017). For the wider study: Disease courses on record covered relapsing-remitting, secondary progressive and progressive-relapsing multiple sclerosis, though some patients had no subtype annotation. A subset of samples was prepared in parallel using single-end sample barcoding, then pooled and co-amplified after Illumina adapter ligation. Patient repertoires were compared against roughly 12 previously published healthy control repertoires from donors aged roughly 6 to 26 years. Beyond this particular receptor, the publication reports: Normalized Chao1 diversity was significantly lower in multiple sclerosis patients than controls, suggesting substantial peripheral T-cell clonal expansion. The control group was slightly older than the multiple sclerosis patient group. Patients showed significantly higher frequencies than controls for a handful of TRBV segments, among them TRBV5-6, TRBV5-1 and TRBV20-1. Direct clustering with F measure showed strong co-clustering of samples prepared in the same batch, prompting a batch-effect correction.

To demonstrate the VDJtools post-analysis software, TCR beta repertoires were profiled from the peripheral blood of over ten young patients with multiple sclerosis. The multiple sclerosis patients were children and adolescents ranging in age from about 6 to 17 years. Library preparation was by PCR. Sequencing was performed on an Illumina HiSeq 2500. To reduce PCR and sequencing biases, unique molecular identifiers were built into the TCR beta cDNA libraries. About 0.5 million cDNA molecules were obtained for every 1 to 10 million input T cells, so each molecule roughly corresponded to one T cell. Patient libraries were prepared and sequenced with the same protocol used for the earlier healthy control dataset. Samples belonging to the same batch were prepared together, multiplexed and sequenced on a shared HiSeq lane. As for the original processing: MIGEC was used to process the raw barcoded reads, and molecular identifier groups with only a single read were discarded before consensus assembly and CDR3 extraction. VDJtools was used for post-analysis of the clonotype tables, with diversity normalized by down-sampling every dataset to the smallest sample size. In repertoire overlap clustering, CDR3 amino acid sequences, but not nucleotide sequences, were matched to correct batch-related cross-sample contamination. In TCRdb, the public reads were trimmed at Q25 with fastp and aligned with MiXCR, with productive beta chains retained. Rows are combined by CDR3 protein, so each entry shows the most common genes and DNA. The V and J calls were determined by TCRdb, not by the authors. The sample contains about 810,000 distinct CDR3 sequences, under 70% of them found a single time. The top ten constitute around 4.5% of the sample.

Worth noting for this clonotype: Its binding antigen is unknown. Nothing much larger sits one base from this clone, and base qualities are not available.

Taken from cysteine to phenylalanine, the CDR3 has 14 residues. The entry retains the CDR3 DNA only, 42 bases that are in frame from base 1. Via the germline V gene, CDR1 is ENHRY and CDR2 SYGVKD. V sheds 3 bases and J sheds 2 bases, leaving 8 bases between their ends. Sequencing was performed on blood. The origin of this receptor is a girl aged 10 to 17 with multiple sclerosis. The rearrangement joined TRBV10-3 to TRBJ2-1; the D gene identity is not certain. The sequenced DNA: TGTGCCATCAGTGATCTAATCGCCTACAATGAGCAGTTCTTC. This encodes CAISDLIAYNEQFF.